Presented here are 2 T cell receptor beta chains from one specimen sequenced in a study of regulatory T cells in long-lasting Graves disease. Building of the TCR beta libraries involved iRepertoire HTBI primers and Arm-PCR of CDR3 regions. In TCRdb, the multiplex PCR reads were re-called with MiXCR into one record per CDR3 protein. Of 540,000 or so distinct CDR3 sequences listed, around an eighth are singletons. The time point is: newly diagnosed GD, antithyroid drugs for less than 3 months. PBMCs were the source of the RNA used for TCR sequencing. These records were also assigned to another study, of T cells in Graves' hyperthyroidism and ophthalmopathy.

Specimen: peripheral blood mononuclear cells (PBMCs), collected at new diagnosis, from a patient treated with antithyroid drugs. The receptors originated from a man aged 30 to 45 with Graves disease.

This clonotype was counted a few times. This chain uses TRBV20-1 with TRBJ2-4; possible D gene TRBD2, 6 bases. There are 15 residues in the CDR3. V lost 0 bases and J 0 bases, leaving 9 bases between the germline ends. Germline CDR1 and CDR2: DFQATT and SNEGSKA (reference sequence). CDR3 loop: CSARDLGGAKNIQYF. CDR3 sequence (DNA): TGCAGTGCTAGAGATTTGGGAGGAGCCAAAAACATTCAGTACTTC.

The genes are TRBV20-1 and TRBJ2-7; D is unresolved. Germline lookup yields CDR1 DFQATT and CDR2 SNEGSKA (reference sequence). CDR3 length equals 13 residues. The germline V and J ends were trimmed by 1 base and 3 bases, with 10 bases remaining between them. The CDR3 here is CSARVMMNYEQYF. CDR3 DNA: TGCAGTGCTAGAGTTATGATGAACTACGAGCAGTACTTC.